This T cell receptor beta chain appears in the sequencing data of a study of T-cell reconstitution after alpha-beta-depleted transplantation in children. Whole-study findings and limits: About two months after transplant, alpha-beta T cells reportedly came from several hundred expanded graft clones.

This clonotype was counted at least ten times. Its target is unknown. TCRbeta library preparation incorporated unique molecular identifiers. A single record per CDR3 protein comes from TCRdb applying MiXCR to the PCR reads. The repertoire holds around 200,000 distinct CDR3 sequences, 11% seen once, with roughly 28% in the top ten. The receptor was derived from a child under two years old with acute myeloid leukemia, due to receive a stem cell transplant. The source was PBMCs, collected before TCRalphabeta/CD19-depleted stem cell transplant.

The CDR3 reads CSAISGTSVDNEQFF. CDR3 coding DNA: TGCAGTGCTATCTCCGGGACTAGCGTTGACAATGAGCAGTTCTTC. The chain has TRBV20-1 and TRBJ2-1, with 10 bases aligning to TRBD2. CDR3 length equals 15 residues. The V segment lost 4 bases and the J segment 5 bases; nucleotides outside the gene matches: 8. Germline lookup yields CDR1 DFQATT and CDR2 SNEGSKA (reference sequence).